This T cell receptor beta chain was recorded in a study of radiation and T cells in renal cell carcinoma. Some clones are missing from TCRdb's copy, which holds only in-frame ones; the method was immunoSEQ multiplex PCR. This sample has under 150,000 clones; about 81% occur once, and the top ten carry around 1.8%. The sample's time point: blood 2 weeks post-SBRT. Treatment given: 15 Gy SBRT to primary tumor, nephrectomy 4 weeks later. Blood was sampled at baseline, 2 weeks and 4 weeks after SBRT. After removal of 0 bases from V and 6 bases from J, the junction contained 0 bases not matched to a gene. The CDR3 totals 13 residues. CDR1 and CDR2 (germline): SGDLS, YYNGEE.

This clonotype originated in a woman aged 55-69 years with renal cell carcinoma. The gene calls are TRBV9 and TRBJ2-1; 7 nucleotides match TRBD1. Material: blood, obtained from a patient whose treatment included radiotherapy and nephrectomy. CDR3 loop: CASSVGTGNEQFF. The CDR3 DNA reads TGTGCCAGCAGCGTAGGGACAGGCAATGAGCAGTTCTTC.